This paragraph reports one T cell receptor (beta chain). Random hexamers were used to reverse transcribe an amount of about 0.45 to 1 ug RNA. TCRdb reprocessed the immunoSEQ multiplex PCR reads with MiXCR, giving one entry per CDR3 protein. The repertoire holds 53,000 or so distinct CDR3 sequences, with under 95% as singletons. This record comes from a study of CD8 T cells in Susac syndrome. Unmatched junction bases numbered 8, after V lost 2 bases and J lost 4 bases. There are 15 residues in the CDR3. Per the germline V gene, CDR1 is MDHEN and CDR2 is SYDVKM. The source material was CD8+ T cells from PBMCs. The chain combines TRBV28 with TRBJ2-7; TRBD2 matches 7 bases. The TCR was taken from a human donor in good health. The CDR3 loop reads CASSLRREIGYEQYF. CDR3 bases: TGTGCCAGCAGTTTACGGCGGGAGATAGGGTACGAGCAGTACTTC.